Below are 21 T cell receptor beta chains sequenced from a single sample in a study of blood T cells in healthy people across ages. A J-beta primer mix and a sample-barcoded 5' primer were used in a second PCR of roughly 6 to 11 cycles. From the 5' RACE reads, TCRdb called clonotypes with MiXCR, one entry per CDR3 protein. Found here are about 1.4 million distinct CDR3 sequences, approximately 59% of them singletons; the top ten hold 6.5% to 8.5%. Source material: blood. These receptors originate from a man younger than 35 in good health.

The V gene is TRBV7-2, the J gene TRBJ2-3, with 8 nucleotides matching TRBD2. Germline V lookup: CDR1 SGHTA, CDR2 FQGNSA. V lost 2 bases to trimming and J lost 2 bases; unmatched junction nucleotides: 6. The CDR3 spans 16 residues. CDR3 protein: CASSLNAGGNTDTQYF. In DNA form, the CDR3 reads TGTGCCAGCAGCTTAAACGCGGGAGGCAACACAGATACGCAGTATTTT.

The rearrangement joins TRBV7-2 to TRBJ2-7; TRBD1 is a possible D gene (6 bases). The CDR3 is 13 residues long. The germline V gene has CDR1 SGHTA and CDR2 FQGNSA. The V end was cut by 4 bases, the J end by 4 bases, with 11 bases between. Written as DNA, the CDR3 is TGTGCCAGCAGCTCATACAGGGTTTACGAGCAGTACTTC. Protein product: CASSSYRVYEQYF. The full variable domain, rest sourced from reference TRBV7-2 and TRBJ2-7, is GAGVSQSPSNKVTEKGKDVELRCDPISGHTALYWYRQSLGQGLEFLIYFQGNSAPDKSGLPSDRFSAERTGGSVSTLTIQRTQQEDSAVYLCASSSYRVYEQYFGPGTRLTVT.

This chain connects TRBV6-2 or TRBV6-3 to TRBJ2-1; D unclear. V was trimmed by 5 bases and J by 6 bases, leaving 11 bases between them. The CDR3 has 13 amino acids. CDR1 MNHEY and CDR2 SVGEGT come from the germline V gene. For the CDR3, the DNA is TGTGCCAGCAGTCGATTAAAAGTCAATGAGCAGTTCTTC. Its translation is CASSRLKVNEQFF.

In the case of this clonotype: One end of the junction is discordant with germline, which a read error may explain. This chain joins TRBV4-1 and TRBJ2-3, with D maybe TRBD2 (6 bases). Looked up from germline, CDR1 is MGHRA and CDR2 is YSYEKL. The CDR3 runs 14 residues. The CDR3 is CTSSPYNGSDTQYF. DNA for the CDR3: TGCACCAGCAGCCCCTATAACGGGAGTGATACGCAGTATTTT.

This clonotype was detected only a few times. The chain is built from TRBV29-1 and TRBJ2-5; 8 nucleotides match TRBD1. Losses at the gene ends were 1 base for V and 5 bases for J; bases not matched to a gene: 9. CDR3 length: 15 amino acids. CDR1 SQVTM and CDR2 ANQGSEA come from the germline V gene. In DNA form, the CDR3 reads TGCAGCGTTGAAGCCGGGACAGGCTATCGGGAGACCCAGTACTTC. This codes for CSVEAGTGYRETQYF.

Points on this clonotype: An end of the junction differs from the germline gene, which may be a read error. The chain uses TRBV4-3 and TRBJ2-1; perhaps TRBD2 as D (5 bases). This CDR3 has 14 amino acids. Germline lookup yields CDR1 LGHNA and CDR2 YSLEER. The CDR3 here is CTSSQDTGVREQFF. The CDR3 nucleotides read TGCACCAGCAGCCAAGATACCGGGGTGCGTGAGCAGTTCTTC.

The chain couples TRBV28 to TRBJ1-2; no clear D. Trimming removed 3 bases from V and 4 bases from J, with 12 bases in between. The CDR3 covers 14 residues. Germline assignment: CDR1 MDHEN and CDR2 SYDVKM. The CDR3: CASSFPGRFYGYTF. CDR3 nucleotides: TGTGCCAGCAGTTTTCCGGGCAGATTCTATGGCTACACCTTC.

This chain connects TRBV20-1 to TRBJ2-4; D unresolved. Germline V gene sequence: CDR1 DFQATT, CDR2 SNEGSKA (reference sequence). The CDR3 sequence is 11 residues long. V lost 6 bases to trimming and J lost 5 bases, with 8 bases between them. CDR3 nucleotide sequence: TGCAGTGCCCGGACGGAAAACATTCAGTACTTC. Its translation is CSARTENIQYF.

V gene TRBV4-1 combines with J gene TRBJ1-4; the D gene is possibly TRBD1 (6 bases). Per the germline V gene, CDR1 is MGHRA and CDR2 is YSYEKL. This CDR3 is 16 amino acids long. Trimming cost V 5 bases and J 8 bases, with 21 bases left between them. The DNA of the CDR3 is TGCGCCAGCAGCTCAGATACAGGGAGTGCCGACGAAAAACTGTTTTTT. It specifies CASSSDTGSADEKLFF.

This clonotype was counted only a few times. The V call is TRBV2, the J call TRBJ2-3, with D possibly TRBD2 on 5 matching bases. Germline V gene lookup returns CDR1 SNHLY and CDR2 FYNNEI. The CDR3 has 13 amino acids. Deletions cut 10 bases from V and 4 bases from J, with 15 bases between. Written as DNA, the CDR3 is TGTGCCACCTCAAAAGCGGAACCAGATACGCAGTATTTT. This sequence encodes CATSKAEPDTQYF.

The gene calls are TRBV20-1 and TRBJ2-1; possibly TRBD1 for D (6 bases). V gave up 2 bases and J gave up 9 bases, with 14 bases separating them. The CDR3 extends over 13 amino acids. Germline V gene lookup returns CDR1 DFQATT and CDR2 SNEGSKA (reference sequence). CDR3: CSARNTGTGEQFF. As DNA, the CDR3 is TGCAGTGCTAGAAATACAGGGACCGGTGAGCAGTTCTTC.

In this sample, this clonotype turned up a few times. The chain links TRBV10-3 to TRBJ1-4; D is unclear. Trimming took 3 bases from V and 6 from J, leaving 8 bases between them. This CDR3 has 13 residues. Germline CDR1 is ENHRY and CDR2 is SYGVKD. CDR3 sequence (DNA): TGTGCCATCAGTGATCGGGTGGATGAAAAACTGTTTTTT. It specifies CAISDRVDEKLFF.

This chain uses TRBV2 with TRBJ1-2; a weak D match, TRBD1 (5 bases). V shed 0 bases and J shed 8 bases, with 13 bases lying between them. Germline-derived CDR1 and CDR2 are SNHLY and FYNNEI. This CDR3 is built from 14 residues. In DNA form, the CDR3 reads TGTGCCAGCAGTGAAGCGCTTCAGGGTTCCGGCTACACCTTC. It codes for CASSEALQGSGYTF. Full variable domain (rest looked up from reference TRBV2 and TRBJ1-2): EPEVTQTPSHQVTQMGQEVILRCVPISNHLYFYWYRQILGQKVEFLVSFYNNEISEKSEIFDDQFSVERPDGSNFTLKIRSTKLEDSAMYFCASSEALQGSGYTFGSGTRLTVV.

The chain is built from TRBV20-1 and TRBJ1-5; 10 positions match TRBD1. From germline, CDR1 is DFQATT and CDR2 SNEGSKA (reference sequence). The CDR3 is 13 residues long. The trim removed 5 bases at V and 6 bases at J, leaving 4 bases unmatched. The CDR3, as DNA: TGCAGTGCTGACAGGGGGCGCGTTCAGCCCCAGCATTTT. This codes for CSADRGRVQPQHF.

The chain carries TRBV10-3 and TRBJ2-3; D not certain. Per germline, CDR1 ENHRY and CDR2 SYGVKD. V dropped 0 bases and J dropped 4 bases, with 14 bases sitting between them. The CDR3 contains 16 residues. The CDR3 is CAISESPGPGADTQYF. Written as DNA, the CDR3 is TGTGCCATCAGTGAGTCCCCTGGTCCGGGCGCAGATACGCAGTATTTT.

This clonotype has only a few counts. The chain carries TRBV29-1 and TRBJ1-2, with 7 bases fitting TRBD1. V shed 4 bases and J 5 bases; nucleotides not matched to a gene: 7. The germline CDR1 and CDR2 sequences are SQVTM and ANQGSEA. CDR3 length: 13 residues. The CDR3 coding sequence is TGCAGCGTTGTCGGCAGGGGGGGGTATGGCTACACCTTC. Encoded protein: CSVVGRGGYGYTF.

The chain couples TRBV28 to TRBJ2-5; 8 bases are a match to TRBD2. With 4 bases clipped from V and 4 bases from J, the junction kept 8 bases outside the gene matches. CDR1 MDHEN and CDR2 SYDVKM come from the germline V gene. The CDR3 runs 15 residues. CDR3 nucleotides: TGTGCCAGCAGTTCACCGGGACTAGGCGGAGAGACCCAGTACTTC. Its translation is CASSSPGLGGETQYF.

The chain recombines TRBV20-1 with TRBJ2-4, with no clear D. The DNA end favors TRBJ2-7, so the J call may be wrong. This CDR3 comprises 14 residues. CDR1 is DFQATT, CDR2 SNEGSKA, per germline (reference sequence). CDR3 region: CSARDPVDGYEQYF. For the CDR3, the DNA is TGCAGTGCTAGAGATCCGGTGGACGGCTACGAGCAGTACTTC.

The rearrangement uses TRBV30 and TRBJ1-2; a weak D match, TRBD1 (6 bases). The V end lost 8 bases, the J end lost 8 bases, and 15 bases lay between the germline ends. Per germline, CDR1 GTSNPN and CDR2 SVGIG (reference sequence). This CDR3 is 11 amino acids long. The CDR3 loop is CAGPGALGYTF. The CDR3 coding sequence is TGTGCCGGACCAGGGGCTCTGGGCTACACCTTC. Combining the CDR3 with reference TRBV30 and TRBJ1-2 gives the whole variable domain SQTIHQWPATLVQPVGSPLSLECTVEGTSNPNLYWYRQAAGRGLQLLFYSVGIGQISSEVPQNLSASRPQDRQFILSSKKLLLSDSGFYLCAGPGALGYTFGSGTRLTVV.

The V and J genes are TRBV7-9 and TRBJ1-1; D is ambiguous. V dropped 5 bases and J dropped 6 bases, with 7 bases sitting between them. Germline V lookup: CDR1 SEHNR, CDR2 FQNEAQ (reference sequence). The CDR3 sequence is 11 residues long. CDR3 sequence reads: CASSPRAEAFF. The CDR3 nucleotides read TGTGCCAGCAGCCCGAGAGCTGAAGCTTTCTTT.

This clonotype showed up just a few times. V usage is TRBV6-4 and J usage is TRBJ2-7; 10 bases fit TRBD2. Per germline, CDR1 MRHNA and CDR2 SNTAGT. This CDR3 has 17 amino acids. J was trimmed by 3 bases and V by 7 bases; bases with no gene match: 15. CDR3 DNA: TGTGCCAGCAACCTATCCACGCGGGGGACTAGCGACTACGAGCAGTACTTC. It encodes CASNLSTRGTSDYEQYF.